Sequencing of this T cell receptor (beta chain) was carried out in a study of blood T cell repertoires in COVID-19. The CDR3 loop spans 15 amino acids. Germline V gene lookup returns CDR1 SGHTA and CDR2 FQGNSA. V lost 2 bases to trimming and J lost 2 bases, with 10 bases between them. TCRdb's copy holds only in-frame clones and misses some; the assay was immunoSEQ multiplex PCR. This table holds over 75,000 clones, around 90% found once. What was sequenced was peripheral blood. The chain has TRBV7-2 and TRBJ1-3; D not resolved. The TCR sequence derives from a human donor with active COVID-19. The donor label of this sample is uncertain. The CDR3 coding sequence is TGTGCCAGCAGCTTACCGGGGAACGCTGGAAACACCATATATTTT. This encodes CASSLPGNAGNTIYF.